What follows describes a single T cell receptor (beta chain). The antigen it binds to is not known. The input lacks base qualities; no much larger clone sits a single base away. The data originate from a study of shared clonotypes between healthy human individuals (TCRdb year 2020). Regarding the research as a whole: The cohort comprised a couple of women and a few men aged 18 to 49 years. To estimate repertoire size and how much clonotype sharing occurs between individuals, the study deeply sequenced the blood TCR repertoires of 4 to 6 healthy adults. Per donor, leukapheresis produced somewhere between about 0.85 and 9.5 billion PBMCs. To increase sequencing depth and limit assay-specific biases, different laboratories used diverse techniques to prepare libraries and sequence TCR repertoires. Per donor, three plates each were used for CD4 naive and CD4 memory, two for CD8 naive, and one for CD8 memory.

Using the deep immunoSEQ assay, multiplex PCR amplified TCR CDR3 regions from genomic DNA. Extracted genomic DNA from each cell subset was distributed evenly across all wells of several immunoSEQ 96-well plates, and each plate was treated as a replicate. For sorted subsets, about 0.2 ug genomic DNA, equal to some 28,000 T cell genomes, was loaded into each replicate PCR. Purified libraries were measured with a Qubit 3.0 fluorometer, size-checked on a Bioanalyzer 2100, and measured again with the KAPA Library Quantification kit. Every immunoSEQ 96-well plate was sequenced on a dedicated single-read 150-cycle Illumina NextSeq 550 flow cell. For the original study's pipeline: Because only junctional sequences without quality scores were contained in the immunoSEQ output, filtering matching that applied to full-length reads could not be performed. Sequences were annotated with PyIR, a Python wrapper for IgBLAST v1.9, using IMGT germline references to assign V/J genes and CDR3. Any read was removed if the V/J assignment was weak (E-value above 1e-6), the CDR3 was missing, or the read contained stop codons, out-of-frame junctions, or ambiguous translated residues. V3J clonotypes were defined as sequences sharing an identical inferred V gene, J gene, and CDR3 amino acid sequence. Percentage overlap between repertoires was computed as shared unique clonotypes divided by the size of the smaller repertoire. RTK rarefaction, the Chao1 estimator, and Recon v2.1 estimates of unobserved clonotypes were used to assess repertoire richness. Generation probabilities were computed with OLGA for all TCRbeta clonotypes obtained by the gDNA method from a few donors. TCRdb retrieved this table from immuneACCESS and kept in-frame rearrangements only. Not all clones are present; in checked studies, unresolved V genes account for under half, and no reason is known for the remainder. V, J and clone size are taken as reported in that table, and D and trimming were inferred from the DNA itself. The sample data list 1.6 million or so clones, and 98% to 99% of these were observed just once. Under 0.45% of the sample belongs to the ten largest clones.

Study-wide conclusions, independent of this receptor: Incomplete sequencing was indicated by rarefaction of sorted-subset datasets, despite the large sequencing depth. Across a handful of donors, roughly 5.1% of naive CD4, more than 3% of naive CD8, about 2.3% of memory CD4, and under 0.45% of memory CD8 clonotypes were shared. Sampling was restricted to blood, and TCR repertoires in tissues likely differ from the TCR repertoires found in blood. Naive subsets generally had larger estimated clonotype richness than memory subsets did. Based on pairwise subsampling, the degree of clonotype sharing among donors was expected to be affected by sequencing depth. Because the study included only a small number of donors, the genetic and exposure-history diversity represented was limited. Compared with non-shared clonotypes, clonotypes shared by all four sorted-subset donors had higher generation probabilities.

Healthy HIV-negative adults with no recently reported acute infections or vaccinations were included as donors. Every donor was a Caucasian adult residing in Nashville, Tennessee, USA. CD4+ T cells were enriched by magnetic negative selection, after which naive cells were positively selected on CD45RA and the negative fraction was taken as the memory subset. Blood was collected by leukapheresis, and PBMCs were isolated by Ficoll-Histopaque density gradient centrifugation and then cryopreserved in liquid nitrogen vapor phase. Analytical flow cytometry was used to check the purity and quantity of each magnetically sorted T cell population. Genomic DNA was isolated from every sorted fraction and measured by UV absorbance on a Nanodrop 2000c. The sequence was collected from a man aged 25-45 years in good health. Specimen: naive CD4+ T cells sorted from blood. Reading the label with the study, this specimen's cell subset or site is: CD45RA+ positively selected.

The DNA sequence is given as TGTGCCACCAAACGCCTAGCGGGAGTCTACAATGAGCAGTTCTTC. Translated, it gives CATKRLAGVYNEQFF. The rearranged chain carries TRBV7-8 and TRBJ2-1, and TRBD2 matches 10 of the central bases. CDR1 and CDR2, per the germline V gene, are SGHVS and FQNEAQ. The CDR3 contains 15 residues, cysteine and phenylalanine counted. This entry keeps only the CDR3 DNA: 45 bases, framed from base 1. V is cut back by 10 bases and J by 3 bases, with 9 bases in the junction unmatched.